This TCR beta chain was captured by sequencing in a study of cytomegalovirus exposure and HLA in healthy donors. The overall study: Around 77% of 350 to 400 genotyped donors fell in the Caucasian-associated ancestry cluster.

Overall study findings and caveats: A later analysis reported that several of the most significant clusters appeared to be linked to common viral pathogens, among them Epstein-Barr virus.

The CDR3 has 20 amino acids. Per germline, CDR1 SGHRS and CDR2 YFSETQ. Regarding this clone: Its specificity is unknown. Germline and junction disagree at one end, which may indicate a read error. Other DNA sequences in the sample encode the same CDR3.

The PCR had 60 Vbeta and 13 Jbeta primers. Assay used: immunoSEQ multiplex PCR; TCRdb lists only in-frame clones, some missing. The repertoire includes more than 110,000 clones, around 80% of them detected once, and almost 7% sits in the top ten. This chain joins TRBV5-1 and TRBJ2-6; 10 bases are a match to TRBD1. Sequencing input: PBMCs. The clonotype comes from a man aged 35 to 55 in good health and CMV-seropositive. The CDR3 spells CASSLAPLTGGVSGANVLTF. CDR3 nucleotide sequence: TGCGCCAGCAGCTTGGCCCCGTTGACAGGGGGCGTATCGGGGGCCAACGTCCTGACTTTT.